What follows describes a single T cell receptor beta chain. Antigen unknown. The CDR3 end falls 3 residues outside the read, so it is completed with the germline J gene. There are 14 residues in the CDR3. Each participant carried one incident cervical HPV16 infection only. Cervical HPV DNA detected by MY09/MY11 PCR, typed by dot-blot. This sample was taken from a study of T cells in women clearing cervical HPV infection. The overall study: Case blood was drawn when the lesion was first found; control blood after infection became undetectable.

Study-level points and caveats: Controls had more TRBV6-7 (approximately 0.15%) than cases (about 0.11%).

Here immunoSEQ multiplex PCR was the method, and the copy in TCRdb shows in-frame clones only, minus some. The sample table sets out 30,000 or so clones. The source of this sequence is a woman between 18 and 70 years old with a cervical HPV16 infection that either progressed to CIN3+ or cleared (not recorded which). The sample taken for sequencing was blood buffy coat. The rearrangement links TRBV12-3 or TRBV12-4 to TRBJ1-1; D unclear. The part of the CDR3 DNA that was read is TGTGCCAGCAGTTTAGCGGAGGGCCGGGGTCTA. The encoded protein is CASSLAEGRGL. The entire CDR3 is CASSLAEGRGLAFF.